The 18 T cell receptor beta chains listed next were all sequenced from one sample in a study of T cell responses to AZD1222 COVID-19 vaccine. Sequencing used immunoSEQ multiplex PCR; TCRdb keeps in-frame clones, though not all of them. The sample lists some 130,000 clones; 75% to 95% were seen once. This specimen was peripheral blood, taken on day 0 of AZD1222 vaccination. These receptors were collected from an adult in good health.

This chain joins TRBV5-1 and TRBJ2-3; TRBD2 might be the D (7 bases). The CDR3 is made up of 16 amino acids. The germline V gene has CDR1 SGHRS and CDR2 YFSETQ. Trimming removed 8 bases at V and 0 bases at J, with 19 bases between. Written as DNA, the CDR3 is TGCGCCAGTCGCATCCTAAGGGGGGGAAGCACAGATACGCAGTATTTT. Its translation is CASRILRGGSTDTQYF.

The CDR3 DNA reads as TGTGCCAGCTCACCAGGACAGGGGGCGAACACTGAAGCTTTCTTT. Its translation: CASSPGQGANTEAFF. The V and J genes are TRBV18 and TRBJ1-1, with 11 nucleotides matching TRBD1. J was trimmed by 1 base and V by 2 bases; bases with no gene match: 0. The CDR3 loop spans 15 amino acids. Germline assignment: CDR1 KGHSH and CDR2 LQKENI.

CDR3 in DNA: TGTGCTAGTGGTTCAAAGACAGGGCCCCCCACTGAAGCTTTCTTT. Protein: CASGSKTGPPTEAFF. The gene calls are TRBV12-5 and TRBJ1-1, with 7 bases aligning to TRBD1. CDR1 and CDR2 (germline): LGHNT, FRNRAP. This CDR3 has 15 amino acids. The V gene end was trimmed by 4 bases and the J gene end by 4 bases; junction bases not matched to a gene: 9.

This clone has only one observation. This CDR3 is CAWTHDSPLHF. The CDR3 DNA follows: TGTGCCTGGACCCATGATTCACCCCTCCACTTT. This chain connects TRBV30 to TRBJ1-6; D is unresolved. V shed 4 bases and J shed 8 bases, with 6 bases lying between them. CDR3 length equals 11 residues. Per germline, CDR1 GTSNPN and CDR2 SVGIG (reference sequence).

The rearrangement joins TRBV19 to TRBJ1-2; 8 bases map to TRBD1. Trimming at V came to 10 bases and at J to 5 bases, leaving 15 bases not matched to a gene. CDR3 length: 15 amino acids. CDR1 LNHDA and CDR2 SQIVND come from the germline V gene (reference sequence). The CDR3 is CATRQWTGKGYGYTF. CDR3 DNA sequence: TGTGCCACCCGACAATGGACAGGGAAGGGATATGGCTACACCTTC.

This chain connects TRBV2 to TRBJ2-7, with TRBD1 matching over 7 bases. In germline, CDR1 is SNHLY, CDR2 FYNNEI. This CDR3 spans 13 amino acids. Germline trimming cut 11 bases from V and 4 bases from J; bases unmatched to any gene: 11. This chain's CDR3 is CARGLGTAYEQYF. The CDR3 coding sequence is TGTGCCCGGGGTTTGGGGACAGCATACGAGCAGTACTTC.

This clone turned up a few times. The chain uses TRBV7-6 and TRBJ2-5; 12 bases are shared with TRBD2. This CDR3 has 16 residues. Germline V gives CDR1 SGHVS, CDR2 FNYEAQ. V shed 0 bases, J shed 5 bases, and the junction held 4 bases outside the gene matches. The CDR3 DNA is TGTGCCAGCAGCTTAGCCCCGACTAGCGGGAGTGAGACCCAGTACTTC. It codes for CASSLAPTSGSETQYF.

Points on this clone: This specimen includes other DNA sequences encoding the same CDR3. The genes are TRBV12-3 or TRBV12-4 and TRBJ1-5; D unresolved. The CDR3 totals 12 residues. The V end was cut by 1 base, the J end by 6 bases, with 4 bases between. CDR3 in DNA: TGTGCCAGCAGTTTAGGATCTCAGCCCCAGCATTTT. This sequence encodes CASSLGSQPQHF.

The V call is TRBV10-3, the J call TRBJ1-3; no definite D call. V was clipped by 3 bases and J by 0 bases, with 6 bases between them. This CDR3 region has 14 residues. The germline CDR1 and CDR2 sequences are ENHRY and SYGVKD. In nucleotides, the CDR3 is TGTGCCATCAGTGATCGGAACTCTGGAAACACCATATATTTT. Protein product: CAISDRNSGNTIYF.

The chain recombines TRBV6-2 or TRBV6-3 with TRBJ1-1; a possible D gene is TRBD1 (6 bases). CDR1 is MNHEY and CDR2 is SVGEGT in the germline V gene. V was shortened by 2 bases and J by 4 bases, with 14 bases between the two germline ends. The CDR3 extends over 15 amino acids. CDR3: CASSYEGRGVTEAFF. CDR3 in DNA: TGTGCCAGCAGTTACGAGGGCAGGGGAGTCACTGAAGCTTTCTTT.

The J gene is TRBJ1-2, the V gene TRBV7-9; no clear D. V gave up 1 base and J gave up 7 bases, with 10 bases separating them. Germline V lookup: CDR1 SEHNR, CDR2 FQNEAQ (reference sequence). CDR3 length: 13 amino acids. In DNA form, the CDR3 reads TGTGCCAGCAGCTTAGGAGGATTCCCTGGCTACACCTTC. The encoded protein is CASSLGGFPGYTF. The complete variable domain, with remaining parts taken from reference TRBV7-9 and TRBJ1-2, reads DTGVSQNPRHKITKRGQNVTFRCDPISEHNRLYWYRQTLGQGPEFLTYFQNEAQLEKSRLLSDRFSAERPKGSFSTLEIQRTEQGDSAMYLCASSLGGFPGYTFGSGTRLTVV.

The chain carries TRBV7-3 and TRBJ1-2; D possibly corresponds to TRBD1 (6 bases). Deletions cut 5 bases from V and 2 bases from J, with 9 bases between. The length of the CDR3 is 13 residues. Per the germline V gene, CDR1 is SGHTA and CDR2 is FQGTGA. The DNA for the CDR3 is TGTGCCAGCAGCCCTACAGGGAACTATGGCTACACCTTC. Amino acids: CASSPTGNYGYTF.

For the CDR3, the DNA is TGCGCCAGCAGCCAAGATGCTGGAGGGAGGGCCAATCAGCCCCAGCATTTT. Its translation: CASSQDAGGRANQPQHF. The chain uses TRBV4-1 and TRBJ1-5; D not resolved. The CDR3 is 17 amino acids. Trimming removed 0 bases from V and 3 bases from J, with 15 bases in between. CDR1 is MGHRA, CDR2 YSYEKL, per germline.

The sample holds one count of this clone. The chain carries TRBV7-2 and TRBJ2-3, with 8 bases matching TRBD2. The CDR3 runs to 14 residues. The J segment lost 5 bases and the V segment lost 5 bases, leaving 6 bases of the junction unmatched. Germline V gene sequence: CDR1 SGHTA, CDR2 FQGNSA. The CDR3 region is CASSDSLAGDTQYF. The CDR3 DNA reads as TGTGCCAGCAGCGATTCTCTAGCGGGAGATACGCAGTATTTT.

The chain joins TRBV19 to TRBJ2-7; TRBD1 matches at 12 bases. CDR3 length equals 15 residues. The V gene's germline CDR1 is LNHDA and CDR2 SQIVND (reference sequence). V shed 6 bases, J shed 0 bases, and the junction held 3 bases outside the gene matches. CDR3 nucleotide sequence: TGTGCCAGTAGCCCGGGACAGGGGGCCTCCTACGAGCAGTACTTC. Translated, it gives CASSPGQGASYEQYF.

The genes are TRBV5-4 and TRBJ2-1, with TRBD2 identical over 9 bases. The V gene end was trimmed by 4 bases and the J gene end by 4 bases; junction bases not matched to a gene: 6. Per the germline V gene, CDR1 is SGHNT and CDR2 is YYREEE (reference sequence). The CDR3 extends over 15 amino acids. The CDR3 nucleotides are TGTGCCAGCAGCCTGACTAGCGGACCTTACAATGAGCAGTTCTTC. Translation gives CASSLTSGPYNEQFF.

This sequence joins TRBV4-2 and TRBJ2-1, with D possibly being TRBD2 (6 bases). Germline V CDR1 and CDR2: LGHNA, YNFKEQ. V shed 0 bases and J shed 6 bases, with 21 bases lying between them. This CDR3 has 18 residues. This chain's CDR3 is CASSQEAGRVWAANEQFF. The CDR3 DNA reads as TGTGCCAGCAGCCAAGAAGCGGGTAGAGTCTGGGCGGCCAATGAGCAGTTCTTC.

The chain joins TRBV5-6 to TRBJ1-5; the D is unclear. CDR3 length: 13 amino acids. V was shortened by 0 bases and J by 4 bases, with 5 bases between the two germline ends. Germline CDR1 SGHDT, CDR2 YYEEEE. CDR3 sequence (DNA): TGTGCCAGCAGCTTGGGGGTTAATCAGCCCCAGCATTTT. Encoded protein: CASSLGVNQPQHF.